This T cell receptor (beta chain) was recorded in a study of radiation and T cells in renal cell carcinoma (dated by TCRdb to 2020 to 2021). With regard to the full study: Samples came from a clinical trial, in which primary renal cell carcinomas received 15 Gy stereotactic body radiation therapy followed by nephrectomy 4 weeks later. TCR beta sequencing covered fewer than 60 samples in total, comprising around 25 tumors and about 27 peripheral blood samples. Across all 50 or so samples, 4,016,671 unique CDR3 nucleotide sequences encoding about 2.4 million unique CDR3 amino acid sequences were identified. The study at large found these results: Because pretreatment tumor biopsies were not available, the study could not determine whether clonotypes were already present within the tumor at baseline. The single-armed trial design could not address effects of radiation dose or scheduling on the TCR repertoire. An increase in top tumor clonotypes in blood was observed from baseline to 2 weeks post-radiation, followed by contraction by 4 weeks, which was taken to suggest transient expansion of tumor-resident clones. Dynamics of the blood repertoire were not tracked past 4 weeks after treatment.

The time point tag for this specimen amounts to: baseline pretreatment blood. The treatment or condition label on this specimen signifies: 15 Gy SBRT to primary tumor, nephrectomy 4 weeks later. To follow tumor-enriched clonotypes, peripheral blood was collected serially from radiation-treated patients at baseline and again at 2 weeks and 4 weeks after SBRT. All patients had renal cell carcinoma with clear cell pathology. The QIAamp DNA Blood Mini Kit (Qiagen) was used to prepare genomic DNA for TCR sequencing. Samples were included in the analyses only if all quality control checks were passed. About this clone: Its recognized antigen is unknown. Base qualities are not at hand, and no much larger clone is one base apart.

The immunoSEQ kit was used, according to the manufacturer's recommendations, to generate TCR beta libraries from genomic DNA. To prepare libraries, a first multiplex PCR with proprietary primers was run, followed by a second PCR that added unique barcodes, and a bead cleanup was done after each round. Each sample batch included a kit-provided positive control reaction and a negative control reaction. The final libraries underwent checking on an Agilent 4200 TapeStation D1000 ScreenTape, volumetric pooling, and quantification by qPCR. Sequencing was performed on an Illumina NextSeq500 using a MidOutput 150-cycle cartridge, with 156 Read1 cycles, 15 Index1 cycles, and the kit custom primers. The pooled library was loaded at around 1.1 pM with a roughly 20% PhiX control spike-in. In the authors' own workflow: Vendor-processed data were analyzed in R, and a clonotype was defined as all T cells sharing the same CDR3 nucleotide sequence. For clone abundance analyses, frequencies were normalized to the 10,000 most abundant clones in each sample. Public T cell clones, which averaged fewer than five per sample, were excluded before analysis. Tumor-enriched clonotypes and baseline blood-enriched clonotypes were defined as those with an abundance difference of at least 32-fold between compartments. Clonotypes expanded or contracted between blood time points were identified with a beta-binomial differential abundance model. The Baroni-Urbani and Buser coefficient was used to measure tumor-blood repertoire similarity, and groups were compared with two-tailed Wilcoxon tests in R. As stored in TCRdb, this immuneACCESS dataset retains in-frame rearrangements with V and J assigned. A fraction of the clones does not appear; measured against another copy, unresolved V genes explain less than half of the discrepancy, and the remainder lacks a known reason. That table gives V, J and clone size, and the DNA gave D and trimming. The sample contains 110,000 to 150,000 clones, 75% to 90% of them found a single time. Less than 25% of the sample belongs to the ten largest clones.

The V and J ends are trimmed by 3 bases and 5 bases, leaving 11 bases between them. Per the germline V gene, SGDLS is the CDR1 and YYNGEE is the CDR2. Inclusive of the bounding cysteine and phenylalanine, the CDR3 is 14 residues long. Only the CDR3 region is kept as DNA, spanning 42 bases read in frame from base 1. The V and J segments used are TRBV9 and TRBJ1-4; 6 matching bases give a weak D call of TRBD1. The starting material was blood, obtained from a patient whose treatment included radiotherapy and nephrectomy. The clonotype comes from a woman aged 45 to 65 with renal cell carcinoma. The CDR3 has the sequence CASSGWGGNEKLFF. The sequence in DNA is TGTGCCAGCAGCGGATGGGGGGGCAATGAAAAACTGTTTTTT.